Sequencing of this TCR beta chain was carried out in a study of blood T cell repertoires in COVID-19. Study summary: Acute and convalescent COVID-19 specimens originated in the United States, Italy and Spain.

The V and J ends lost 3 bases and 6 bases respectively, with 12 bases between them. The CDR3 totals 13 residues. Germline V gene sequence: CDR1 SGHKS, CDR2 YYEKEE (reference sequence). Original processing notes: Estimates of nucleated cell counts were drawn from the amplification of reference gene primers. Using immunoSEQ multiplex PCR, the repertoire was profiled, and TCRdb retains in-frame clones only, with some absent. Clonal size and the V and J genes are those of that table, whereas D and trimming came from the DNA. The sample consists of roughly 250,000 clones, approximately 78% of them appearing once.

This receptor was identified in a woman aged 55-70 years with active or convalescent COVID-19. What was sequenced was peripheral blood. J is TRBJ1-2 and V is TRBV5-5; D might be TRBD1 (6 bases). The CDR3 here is CASSSWTAHGYTF. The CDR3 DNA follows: TGTGCCAGCAGCTCATGGACAGCCCATGGCTACACCTTC.